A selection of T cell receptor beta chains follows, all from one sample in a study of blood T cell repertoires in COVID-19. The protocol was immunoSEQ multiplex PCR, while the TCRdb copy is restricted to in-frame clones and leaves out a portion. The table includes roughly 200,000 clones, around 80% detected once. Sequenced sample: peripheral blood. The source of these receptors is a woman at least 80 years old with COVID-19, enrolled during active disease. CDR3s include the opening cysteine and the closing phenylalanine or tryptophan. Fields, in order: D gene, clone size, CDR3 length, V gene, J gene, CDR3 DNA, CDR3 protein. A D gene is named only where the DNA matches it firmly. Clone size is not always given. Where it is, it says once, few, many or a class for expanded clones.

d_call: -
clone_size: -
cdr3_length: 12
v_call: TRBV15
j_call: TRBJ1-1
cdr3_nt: TGTGCCACCAGCACGGACGGGAATGAAGCTTTCTTT
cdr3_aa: CATSTDGNEAFF

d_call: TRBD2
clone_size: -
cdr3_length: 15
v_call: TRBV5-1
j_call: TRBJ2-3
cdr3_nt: TGCGCCAGCACCGGAGGGCGGGGGGGTACAGATACGCAGTATTTT
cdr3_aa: CASTGGRGGTDTQYF

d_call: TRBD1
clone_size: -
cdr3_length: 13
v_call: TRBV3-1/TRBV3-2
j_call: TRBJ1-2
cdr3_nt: TGTGCCAGCAGCCCGGGGACAGTCTATGGCTACACCTTC
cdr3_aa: CASSPGTVYGYTF

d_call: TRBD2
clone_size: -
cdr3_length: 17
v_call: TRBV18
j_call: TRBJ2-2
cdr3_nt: TGTGCCAGCTCACCAATAACTAGCGGGTCGAACACCGGGGAGCTGTTTTTT
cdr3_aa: CASSPITSGSNTGELFF

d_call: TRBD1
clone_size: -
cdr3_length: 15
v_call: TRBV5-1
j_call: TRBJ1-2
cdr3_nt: TGCGCCAGCAGCCAACCAGGGACAGGGGGCTATGGCTACACCTTC
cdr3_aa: CASSQPGTGGYGYTF

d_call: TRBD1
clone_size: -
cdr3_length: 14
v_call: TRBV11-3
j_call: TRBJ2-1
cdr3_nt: TGTGCCAGCAGCACCGGGACAGTAGACAATGAGCAGTTCTTC
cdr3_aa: CASSTGTVDNEQFF

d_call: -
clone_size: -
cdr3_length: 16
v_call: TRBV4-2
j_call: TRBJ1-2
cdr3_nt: TGTGCCAGCAGCCAATATAAGAACTCTTTCTTCTATGGCTACACCTTC
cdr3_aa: CASSQYKNSFFYGYTF

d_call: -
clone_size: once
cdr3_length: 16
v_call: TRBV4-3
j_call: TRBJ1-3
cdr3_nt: TGCGCCAGCAGCCAAGGTTACGGGGATTTGGGAAACACCATATATTTT
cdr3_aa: CASSQGYGDLGNTIYF

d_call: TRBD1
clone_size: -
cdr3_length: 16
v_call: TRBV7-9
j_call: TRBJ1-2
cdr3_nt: TGTGCCAGCAGCTTAGAATGGCAGGGGGTGAACTATGGCTACACCTTC
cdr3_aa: CASSLEWQGVNYGYTF

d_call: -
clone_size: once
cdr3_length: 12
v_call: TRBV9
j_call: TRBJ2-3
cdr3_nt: TGTGCCAGCAGCGCTCGCACAGATACGCAGTATTTT
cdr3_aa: CASSARTDTQYF

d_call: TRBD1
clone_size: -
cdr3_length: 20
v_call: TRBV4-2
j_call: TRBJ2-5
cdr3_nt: TGTGCCAGCAGCCAAAGGGGTGGAGGACAGGGAACACTAAACCAAGAGACCCAGTACTTC
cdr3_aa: CASSQRGGGQGTLNQETQYF

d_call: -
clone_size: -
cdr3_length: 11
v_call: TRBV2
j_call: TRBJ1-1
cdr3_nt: TGTGCCAGCCGTTTCTACACTGAAGCTTTCTTT
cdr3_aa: CASRFYTEAFF

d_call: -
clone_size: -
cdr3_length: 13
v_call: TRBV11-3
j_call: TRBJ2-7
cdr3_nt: TGTGCCAGCAGTCATGACAGTTCCTACGAGCAGTACTTC
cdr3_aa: CASSHDSSYEQYF

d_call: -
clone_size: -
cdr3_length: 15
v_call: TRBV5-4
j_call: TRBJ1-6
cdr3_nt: TGTGCCAGCAGCTTAGGACAGCCTTATAATTCACCCCTCCACTTT
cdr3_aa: CASSLGQPYNSPLHF

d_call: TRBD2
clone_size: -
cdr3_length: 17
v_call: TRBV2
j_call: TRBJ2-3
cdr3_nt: TGTGCCAGCACAAGTCGGACTAGCGGGAGGATAAGAGATACGCAGTATTTT
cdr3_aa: CASTSRTSGRIRDTQYF

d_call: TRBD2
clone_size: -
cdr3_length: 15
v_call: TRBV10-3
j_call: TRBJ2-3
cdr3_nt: TGTGCCATCAGTGATTCTAGCGGGGGATCTGATACGCAGTATTTT
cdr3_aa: CAISDSSGGSDTQYF

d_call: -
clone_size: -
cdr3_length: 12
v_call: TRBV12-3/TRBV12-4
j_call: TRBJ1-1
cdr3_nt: TGTGCCAGCAGTTTATCAGGGTCTGGAGCTTTCTTT
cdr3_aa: CASSLSGSGAFF

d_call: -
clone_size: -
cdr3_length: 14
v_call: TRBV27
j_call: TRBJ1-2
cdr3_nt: TGTGCCAGCAGTTTATCGGCGGATAACTATGGCTACACCTTC
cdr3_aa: CASSLSADNYGYTF

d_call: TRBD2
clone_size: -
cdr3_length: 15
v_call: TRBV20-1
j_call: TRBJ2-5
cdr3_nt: TGCAGTGCTAGTTCGGGACTAGCGGGGGGGGAGACCCAGTACTTC
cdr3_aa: CSASSGLAGGETQYF

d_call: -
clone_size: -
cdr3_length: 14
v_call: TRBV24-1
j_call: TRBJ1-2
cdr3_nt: TGTGCCACCAGTGATTTGAAGGGCCCAGGGGGCTACACCTTC
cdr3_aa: CATSDLKGPGGYTF

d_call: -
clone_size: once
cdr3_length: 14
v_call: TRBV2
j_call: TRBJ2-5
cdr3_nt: TGTGCCAGCAGTGAAAGGACTACTCAAGAGACCCAGTACTTC
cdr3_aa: CASSERTTQETQYF

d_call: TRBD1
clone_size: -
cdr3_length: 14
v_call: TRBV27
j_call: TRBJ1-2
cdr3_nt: TGTGCCAGCAGTCTAAACAGGGGGAACTATGGCTACACCTTC
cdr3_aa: CASSLNRGNYGYTF

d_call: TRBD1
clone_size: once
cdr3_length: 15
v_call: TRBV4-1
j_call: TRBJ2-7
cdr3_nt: TGCGCCAGCAGCCAAGAACCAGGGGGATACTACGAGCAGTACTTC
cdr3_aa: CASSQEPGGYYEQYF

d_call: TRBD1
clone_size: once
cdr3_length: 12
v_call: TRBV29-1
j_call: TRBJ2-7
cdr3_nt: TGCAGCGTGGGACAGGGAGGCTACGAGCAGTACTTC
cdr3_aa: CSVGQGGYEQYF

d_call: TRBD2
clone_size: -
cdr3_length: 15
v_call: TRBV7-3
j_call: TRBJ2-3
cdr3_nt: TGTGCCAGCAGCTTAACAGGGAGGGAAACAGATACGCAGTATTTT
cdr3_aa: CASSLTGRETDTQYF

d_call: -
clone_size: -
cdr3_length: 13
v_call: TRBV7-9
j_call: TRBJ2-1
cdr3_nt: TGTGCCAGCAGCCTCACTAGCAACAATGAGCAGTTCTTC
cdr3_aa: CASSLTSNNEQFF

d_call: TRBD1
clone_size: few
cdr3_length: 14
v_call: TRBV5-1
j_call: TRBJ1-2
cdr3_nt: TGCGCCAGCAGCTTGGGCGGGACAGGGTTCGGCTACACCTTC
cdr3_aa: CASSLGGTGFGYTF

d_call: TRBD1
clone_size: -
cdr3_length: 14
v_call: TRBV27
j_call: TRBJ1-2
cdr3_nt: TGTGCCAGCAGTTTGGGCAGGGGGCTCTATGGCTACACCTTC
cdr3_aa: CASSLGRGLYGYTF

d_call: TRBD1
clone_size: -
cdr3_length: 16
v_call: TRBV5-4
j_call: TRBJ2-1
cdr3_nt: TGTGCCAGCAGCACCGGACAGGGGGCCAGGTACAATGAGCAGTTCTTC
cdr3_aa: CASSTGQGARYNEQFF

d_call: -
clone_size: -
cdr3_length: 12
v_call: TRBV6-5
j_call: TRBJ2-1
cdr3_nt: TGTGCCAGCAGTTACTCGACGGAGAAGCAGTTCTTC
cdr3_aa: CASSYSTEKQFF

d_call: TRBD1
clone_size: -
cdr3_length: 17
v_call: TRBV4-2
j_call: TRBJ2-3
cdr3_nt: TGTGCCAGCAGCCAAGTATTCGTACAGGGGGACACAGATACGCAGTATTTT
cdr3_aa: CASSQVFVQGDTDTQYF

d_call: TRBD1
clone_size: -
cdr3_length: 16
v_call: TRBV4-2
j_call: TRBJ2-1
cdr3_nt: TGTGCCAGCAGCCGCGATGGACAGGGGGCGTCTCATGAGCAGTTCTTC
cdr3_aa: CASSRDGQGASHEQFF

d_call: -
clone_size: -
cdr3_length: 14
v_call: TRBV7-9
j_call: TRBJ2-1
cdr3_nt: TGTGCCAGCAGCGTCGTCACAGTTTACAATGAGCAGTTCTTC
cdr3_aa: CASSVVTVYNEQFF

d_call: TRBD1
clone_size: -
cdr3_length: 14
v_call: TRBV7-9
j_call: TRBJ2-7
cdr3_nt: TGTGCCAGCAGCGTTCCGGGACAGGGGAGCGAGCAGTACTTC
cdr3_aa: CASSVPGQGSEQYF

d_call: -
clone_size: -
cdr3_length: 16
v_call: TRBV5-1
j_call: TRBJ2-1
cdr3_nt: TGCGCCAGCAGCTTGGGGCGGGACCCCTCCTACAATGAGCAGTTCTTC
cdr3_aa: CASSLGRDPSYNEQFF

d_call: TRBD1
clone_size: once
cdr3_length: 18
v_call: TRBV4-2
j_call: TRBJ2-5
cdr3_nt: TGTGCCAGCAGCCAAGTTTATTCAGGGGGATTCGACCAAGAGACCCAGTACTTC
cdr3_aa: CASSQVYSGGFDQETQYF

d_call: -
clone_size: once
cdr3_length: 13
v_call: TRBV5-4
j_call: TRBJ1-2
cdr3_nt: TGTGCCAGCAGCTATGTCGTTAACTATGGCTACACCTTC
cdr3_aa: CASSYVVNYGYTF

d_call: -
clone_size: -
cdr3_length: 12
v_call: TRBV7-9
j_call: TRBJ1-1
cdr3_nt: TGTGCCAGCAGCCTAACGGGGGGCGAGGCTTTCTTT
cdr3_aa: CASSLTGGEAFF

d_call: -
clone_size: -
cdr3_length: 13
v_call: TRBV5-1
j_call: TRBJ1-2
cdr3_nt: TGCGCCAGCAGCTTGGCGGGAGGTGATGGCTACACCTTC
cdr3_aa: CASSLAGGDGYTF

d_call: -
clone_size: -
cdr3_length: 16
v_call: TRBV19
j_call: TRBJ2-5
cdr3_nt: TGTGCCAGTAGTACCCGGGTGGCTAGCAACCAAGAGACCCAGTACTTC
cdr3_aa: CASSTRVASNQETQYF

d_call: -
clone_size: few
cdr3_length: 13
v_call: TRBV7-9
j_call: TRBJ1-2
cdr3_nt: TGTGCCAGCAGCTTAACCAACGGGTATGGCTACACCTTC
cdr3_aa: CASSLTNGYGYTF

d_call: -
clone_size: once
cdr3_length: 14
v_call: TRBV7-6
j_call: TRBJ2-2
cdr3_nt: TGTGCCAGCAGCTTTGCGGGGAACACCGGGGAGCTGTTTTTT
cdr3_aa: CASSFAGNTGELFF

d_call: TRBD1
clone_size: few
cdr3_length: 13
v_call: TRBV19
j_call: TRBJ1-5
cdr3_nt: TGTGCCAGTAGTGAGCAGGGGGCCCAGCCCCAGCATTTT
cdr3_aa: CASSEQGAQPQHF

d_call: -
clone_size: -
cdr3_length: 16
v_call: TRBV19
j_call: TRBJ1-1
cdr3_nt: TGTGCCAGTAGTATAGATCTAACAGTGATGAACACTGAAGCTTTCTTT
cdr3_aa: CASSIDLTVMNTEAFF

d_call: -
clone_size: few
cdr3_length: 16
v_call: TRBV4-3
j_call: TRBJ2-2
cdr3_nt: TGCGCCAGCAGCCAAAACCGGGACACCTACACCGGGGAGCTGTTTTTT
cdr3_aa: CASSQNRDTYTGELFF

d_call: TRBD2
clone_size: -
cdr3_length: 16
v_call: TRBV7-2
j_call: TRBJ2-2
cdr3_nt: TGTGCCAGCAGACAATCCGGGACTAGCTCCGTCGGGGAGCTGTTTTTT
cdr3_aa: CASRQSGTSSVGELFF

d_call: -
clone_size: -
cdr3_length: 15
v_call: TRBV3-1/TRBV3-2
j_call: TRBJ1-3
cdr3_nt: TGTGCCAGCTCCCGGACTCACTCTTCTGGAAACACCATATATTTT
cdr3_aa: CASSRTHSSGNTIYF

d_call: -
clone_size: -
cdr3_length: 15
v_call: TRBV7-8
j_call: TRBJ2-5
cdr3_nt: TGTGCCAGCAGATTTCTGCCCAGTTTTCAAGAGACCCAGTACTTC
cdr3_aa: CASRFLPSFQETQYF

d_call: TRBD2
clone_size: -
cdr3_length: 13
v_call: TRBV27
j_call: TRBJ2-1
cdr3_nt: TGTGCCAGCAGTATACGACTAGCGGGGACACAGTTCTTC
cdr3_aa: CASSIRLAGTQFF

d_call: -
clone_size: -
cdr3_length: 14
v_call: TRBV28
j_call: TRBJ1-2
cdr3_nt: TGTGCCAGCAGTTTATATGACGGAGCGTCCGGCTACACCTTC
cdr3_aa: CASSLYDGASGYTF

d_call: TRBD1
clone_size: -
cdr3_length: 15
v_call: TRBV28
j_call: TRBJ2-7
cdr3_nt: TGTGCCAGCAGTTTTTCCGGGACAGGGCACTACGAGCAGTACTTC
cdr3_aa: CASSFSGTGHYEQYF

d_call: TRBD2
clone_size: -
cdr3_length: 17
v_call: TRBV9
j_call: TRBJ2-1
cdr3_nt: TGTGCCAGCAGCGGTCTAGCGGGGGGGAGCTCCTACAATGAGCAGTTCTTC
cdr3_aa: CASSGLAGGSSYNEQFF

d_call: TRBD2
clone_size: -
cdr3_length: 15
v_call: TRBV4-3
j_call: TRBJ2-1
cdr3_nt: TGCGCCAGCAGCCAGGCGGGGGGAATTTACAATGAGCAGTTCTTC
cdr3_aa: CASSQAGGIYNEQFF

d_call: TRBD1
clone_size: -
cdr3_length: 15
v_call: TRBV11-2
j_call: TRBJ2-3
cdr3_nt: TGTGCCAGCAGCTTAGGAGGGGGCAGCCCAGATACGCAGTATTTT
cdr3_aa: CASSLGGGSPDTQYF

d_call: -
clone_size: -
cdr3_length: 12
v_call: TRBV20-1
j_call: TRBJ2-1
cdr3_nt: TGCAGTGCTAGTTGGGGTGGCGGGGAGCAGTTCTTC
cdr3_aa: CSASWGGGEQFF

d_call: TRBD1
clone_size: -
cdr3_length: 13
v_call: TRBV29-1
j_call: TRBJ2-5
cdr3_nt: TGCAGCGTTGGCTCTACAGGGGAAGAGACCCAGTACTTC
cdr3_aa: CSVGSTGEETQYF

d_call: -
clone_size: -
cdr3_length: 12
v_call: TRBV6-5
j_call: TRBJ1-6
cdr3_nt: TGTGCCAGCGGGCCACAAAATTCACCCCTCCACTTT
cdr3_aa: CASGPQNSPLHF

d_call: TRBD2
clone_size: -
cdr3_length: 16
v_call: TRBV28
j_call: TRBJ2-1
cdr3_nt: TGTGCCAGCAGTTCGTCGACTAGCGGAGCATACAATGAGCAGTTCTTC
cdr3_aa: CASSSSTSGAYNEQFF

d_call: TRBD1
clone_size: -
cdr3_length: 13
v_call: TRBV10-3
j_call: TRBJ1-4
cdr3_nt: TGTGCCGTATCCGGGACAGGGCCTGAAAAACTGTTTTTT
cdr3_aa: CAVSGTGPEKLFF

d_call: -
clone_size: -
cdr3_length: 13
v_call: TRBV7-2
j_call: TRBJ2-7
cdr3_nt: TGTGCCAGCAGCTTAAGCCCCGACTCAGTGCAGTACTTC
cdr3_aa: CASSLSPDSVQYF